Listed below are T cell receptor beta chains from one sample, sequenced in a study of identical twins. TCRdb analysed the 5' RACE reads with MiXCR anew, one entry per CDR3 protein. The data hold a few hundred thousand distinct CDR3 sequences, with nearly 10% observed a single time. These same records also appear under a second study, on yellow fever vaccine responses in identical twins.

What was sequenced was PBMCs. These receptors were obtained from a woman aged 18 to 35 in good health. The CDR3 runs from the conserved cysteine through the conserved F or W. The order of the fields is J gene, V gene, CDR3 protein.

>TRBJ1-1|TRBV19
CASSIGGKRRYTEAFF
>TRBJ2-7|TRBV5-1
CASSRGTGNYEQYF
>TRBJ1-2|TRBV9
CASSVMDKKVYGYTF
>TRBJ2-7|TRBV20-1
CSASGLAEYEQYF
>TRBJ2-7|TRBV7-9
CASSAPDISYEQYF
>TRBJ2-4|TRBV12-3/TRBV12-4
CASSLASNIQYF
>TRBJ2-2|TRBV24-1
CATSDFGVKNTGELFF
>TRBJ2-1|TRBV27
CASSLFQGLVSYNEQFF
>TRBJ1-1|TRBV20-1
CSAPGGDLHTEAFF
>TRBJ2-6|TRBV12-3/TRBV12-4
CAISWDSGANVLTF
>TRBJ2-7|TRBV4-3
CASSRNRDKQYF
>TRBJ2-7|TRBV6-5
CASSYVATASLAPLLWQYF
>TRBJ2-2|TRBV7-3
CASSFPGVSTGELFF
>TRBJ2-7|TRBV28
CASSLWGQGYEQYF
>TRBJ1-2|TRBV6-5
CASSSPQGYSYGYTF
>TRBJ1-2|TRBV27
CASSLLGAQGYTF
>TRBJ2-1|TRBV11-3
CASSLAPPEQFF
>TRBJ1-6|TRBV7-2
CASSFLQQGWSPLHF
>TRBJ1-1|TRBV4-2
CASSQVQGLGTEAFF
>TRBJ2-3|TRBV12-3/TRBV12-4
CASTLGLAGSTDTQYF
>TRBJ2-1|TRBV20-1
CSAMGGTSETYNEQFF
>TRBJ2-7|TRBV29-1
CSVEEGVRSYEQYF
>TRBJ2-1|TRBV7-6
CASSVDSGLHLLAGGPDEQFF
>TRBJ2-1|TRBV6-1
CASSAGVTLNNEQFF
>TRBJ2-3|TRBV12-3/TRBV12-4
CASSHSLRGGTDTQYF
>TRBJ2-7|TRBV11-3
CASSSTQESHEQYF
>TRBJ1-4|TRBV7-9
CASSSGAKEKLFF
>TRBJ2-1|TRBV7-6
CASSEIGPSRFDNEQFF
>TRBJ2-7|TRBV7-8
CASSEGPGRFEQYF
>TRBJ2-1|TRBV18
CASSPPGTVYNEQFF
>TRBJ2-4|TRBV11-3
CASSAFPRGIQYF
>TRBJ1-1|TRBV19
CASSIVPVTEAFF
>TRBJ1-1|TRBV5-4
CASSLLNTEAFF
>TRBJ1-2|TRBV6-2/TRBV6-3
CASSDKDGYTF
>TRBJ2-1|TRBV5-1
CASSPLQSSYNEQFF
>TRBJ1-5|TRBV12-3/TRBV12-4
CASNGGGNQPQHF
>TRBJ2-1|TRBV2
CASSGLVSNEQFF
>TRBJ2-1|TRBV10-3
CAISEMDPTTYNEQFF
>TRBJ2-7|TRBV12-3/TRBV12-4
CASSWPLREQYF
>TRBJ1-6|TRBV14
CASSQESVNSPLHF
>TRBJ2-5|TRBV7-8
CASSYSDRRETQYF
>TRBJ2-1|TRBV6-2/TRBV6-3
CASSYSGTLGVQFF
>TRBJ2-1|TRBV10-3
CAITPGQLQGNEQFF
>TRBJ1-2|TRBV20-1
CSATRVIRGYTF